This TCR beta chain was sequenced during a study of technical replicates of blood from a handful of donors. Using immunoSEQ multiplex PCR, the repertoire was profiled, and TCRdb retains in-frame clones only, with some absent. The table has approximately 99,000 clones, roughly 96% seen once. The J segment lost 4 bases and the V segment lost 3 bases, leaving 6 bases of the junction unmatched. The CDR3 totals 15 residues. CDR1 and CDR2 (germline): SGHRS, YFSETQ. The sequencing input was T cells isolated from PBMCs. This clonotype was obtained from a human donor in good health. The chain uses TRBV5-1 and TRBJ1-3; 8 bases agree with TRBD1. The CDR3 loop is CASSYGQGLGNTIYF. For the CDR3, the DNA is TGCGCCAGCAGCTATGGACAGGGCCTAGGAAACACCATATATTTT.